Each of the 6 T cell receptor beta chains below was sequenced from the same sample in a study of a mutant IDH1 vaccine in newly diagnosed glioma. Specified time point: week 47, end of study. The content of each vaccine dose was 300 ug of mutant IDH1 20-mer peptide, and topical imiquimod accompanied it. These receptors have no identified antigens. Sequencing used immunoSEQ multiplex PCR; TCRdb keeps in-frame clones, though not all of them. The sample has about 56,000 clones, about 71% seen once. The input for sequencing was PBMCs, taken from a glioma patient whose treatment included an IDH1 peptide vaccine. The receptors derive from a man over 45 with glioma.

The rearrangement joins TRBV9 to TRBJ2-5, with TRBD2 as a possible D gene (6 bases). This CDR3 contains 17 residues. V dropped 1 base and J dropped 3 bases, with 19 bases sitting between them. The germline gives CDR1 SGDLS, CDR2 YYNGEE. The CDR3 region has the DNA TGTGCCAGCAGCGTAAGCCCTGGAGGGTGGGAGGAAGAGACCCAGTACTTC. This encodes CASSVSPGGWEEETQYF.

This clone came up once. V is TRBV29-1 and J is TRBJ2-1; D gene unclear. The CDR3 has 13 residues. Trimming stripped 6 bases from V and 6 bases from J, with 15 bases between. The germline CDR1 and CDR2 sequences are SQVTM and ANQGSEA. The CDR3 reads CSVKRLGGNEQFF. The CDR3 DNA sequence: TGCAGCGTCAAACGGCTAGGCGGCAATGAGCAGTTCTTC.

In DNA, the CDR3 is TGTGCCAGCAGTGATTCTAGGGAAGGCCTCATGAACACTGAAGCTTTCTTT. It yields the protein CASSDSREGLMNTEAFF. This chain uses TRBV2 with TRBJ1-1; no clear D gene. Germline CDR1 reads SNHLY; CDR2 reads FYNNEI. The CDR3 contains 17 residues. The ends were cut back, 3 bases at V and 0 bases at J, with 17 bases in the middle.

This chain links TRBV4-3 with TRBJ2-7, with 7 positions matching TRBD2. Germline CDR1 reads LGHNA; CDR2 reads YSLEER. Unmatched junction bases numbered 2, after V lost 0 bases and J lost 0 bases. The length of the CDR3 is 15 residues. The CDR3 is CASSQDTSDSYEQYF. For the CDR3, the DNA is TGCGCCAGCAGCCAAGATACTAGCGACTCCTACGAGCAGTACTTC.

V is TRBV18 and J is TRBJ2-7; 7 nucleotides agree with TRBD2. The CDR3 is made up of 13 amino acids. V lost 6 bases, J lost 3 bases, and 5 bases stayed unmatched. Germline loops: CDR1 KGHSH, CDR2 LQKENI. DNA of the CDR3: TGTGCCAGCTCGCGACGGGAGGTCTACGAGCAGTACTTC. Translated: CASSRREVYEQYF.

This clone has just a few counts. The chain couples TRBV6-1 to TRBJ2-1, with 9 positions matching TRBD1. Germline V gives CDR1 MNHNS, CDR2 SASEGT. The CDR3 sequence is 14 residues long. The V gene end was trimmed by 4 bases and the J gene end by 2 bases; junction bases not matched to a gene: 0. The CDR3 DNA is TGTGCCAGCAGTGGACAGGGGGCCTACAATGAGCAGTTCTTC. This translates into CASSGQGAYNEQFF.